The rows below give T cell receptor beta chains drawn from one sample of a study of T-cell memory formation after mild COVID-19. A single record per CDR3 protein comes from TCRdb applying MiXCR to the 5' RACE reads. This sample has 250,000 to 400,000 distinct CDR3 sequences, with roughly an eighth found just once. The material sequenced was PBMCs or a T cell subset sorted from them (not recorded which). The receptors derive from a young man who had mild COVID-19 (a few samples of this study predate the infection). Cell type and time point are not known. CDR3s include the opening cysteine and the closing phenylalanine or tryptophan. Fields, in order: D gene, J gene, clone size, V gene, CDR3 protein, CDR3 DNA. D genes are given only for firm matches. Size is omitted from some rows. Given values are once, few, many or a class for expanded clones.

TRBD1 | TRBJ1-1 | many | TRBV7-6 | CASSLQGANTEAFF | TGTGCCAGCAGCTTACAGGGGGCGAACACTGAAGCTTTCTTT
. | TRBJ1-6 | few | TRBV6-5 | CASSQGRFYNSPLHF | TGTGCCAGCAGCCAAGGAAGATTCTATAATTCACCCCTCCACTTT
. | TRBJ2-3 | . | TRBV12-3/TRBV12-4 | CASSSILRTDTQYF | TGTGCCAGCAGTTCTATCCTACGCACAGATACGCAGTATTTT
. | TRBJ1-6 | . | TRBV7-2 | CASSMGLLNSPLHF | TGTGCCAGCAGCATGGGGCTTCTAAATTCACCCCTCCACTTT
. | TRBJ1-4 | few | TRBV9 | CASSAEGGVGEKLFF | TGTGCCAGCAGCGCCGAGGGAGGGGTCGGTGAAAAACTGTTTTTT
TRBD1 | TRBJ2-7 | few | TRBV5-1 | CASSLVSGGIYEQYF | TGCGCCAGCAGCTTGGTATCAGGGGGCATCTACGAGCAGTACTTC
TRBD1 | TRBJ2-5 | few | TRBV7-2 | CASSLGFLGQGEETQYF | TGTGCCAGCAGCTTAGGGTTTTTGGGCCAGGGGGAGGAGACCCAGTACTTC
. | TRBJ2-4 | few | TRBV18 | CASSYDDNIQYF | TGTGCCAGCTCATACGACGATAACATTCAGTACTTC
TRBD1 | TRBJ1-6 | many | TRBV5-1 | CASSNEGAWNSPLHF | TGCGCCAGCAGCAATGAGGGGGCCTGGAATTCACCCCTCCACTTT
. | TRBJ2-5 | . | TRBV5-4 | CASSLPRTHQETQYF | TGTGCCAGCAGCTTACCCAGGACGCACCAAGAGACCCAGTACTTC
. | TRBJ2-1 | many | TRBV5-1 | CASSFRQGLPNEQFF | TGCGCCAGCAGCTTCAGGCAGGGGCTCCCCAATGAGCAGTTCTTC
. | TRBJ2-6 | few | TRBV29-1 | CSAIDGTGPGANVLTF | TGCAGCGCTATTGACGGAACAGGGCCTGGGGCCAACGTCCTGACTTTC
TRBD2 | TRBJ2-1 | . | TRBV5-1 | CASSVGLAGDNEQFF | TGCGCCAGCAGCGTGGGACTAGCGGGTGACAATGAGCAGTTCTTC
TRBD2 | TRBJ2-7 | . | TRBV12-3/TRBV12-4 | CASSPGLAAEQYF | TGTGCCAGCAGTCCGGGACTAGCGGCCGAGCAGTACTTC
TRBD1 | TRBJ2-1 | . | TRBV20-1 | CSASNTGVPYNEQFF | TGCAGTGCTTCCAACACAGGGGTACCCTACAATGAGCAGTTCTTC
. | TRBJ2-1 | many | TRBV7-3 | CASSLGQGGDNEQFF | TGTGCCAGCAGCTTAGGCCAAGGGGGTGACAATGAGCAGTTCTTC
. | TRBJ1-1 | few | TRBV24-1 | CATSDSTHGEAFF | TGTGCCACCAGTGATTCAACCCACGGTGAAGCTTTCTTT